Included here is one T cell receptor (beta chain) sequence, with context. It lacks a known antigen. Base qualities are not at hand, and no much larger clone is one base apart. Each collaborating institution followed its own protocols to collect whole blood in K2EDTA tubes. For TCRbeta analysis, collaborator samples were shipped as frozen whole blood, as isolated PBMCs, or as DNA extracted from either sample type. This sample is drawn from a study of blood T cell repertoires in COVID-19 (dated by TCRdb to 2018 to 2020). Context from the whole study: Samples covering the acute and convalescent phases of COVID-19 were provided by collaborators in the United States, Italy and Spain. The prospective study material was composed of cDNA or gDNA derived from T cells, B-cell-depleted T cells, or PBMCs. The dataset comprised deeply sampled blood TCRbeta repertoires from subjects exposed to, actively infected with, or recovered from COVID-19. The repertoires were made available in a free public database intended to serve as a resource for research on the immune response to SARS-CoV-2. Samples were obtained from the ongoing ImmuneRACE study (first 160 participants) and from 1,254 subjects provided by 6 global collaborators. Nearly every sample came with metadata listing a de-identified subject ID, COVID-19 status, age in years and sex. HLA class I and class II types, where available, came from metadata supplied by the sample provider rather than from assay-based typing.

Findings and caveats that apply to the study as a whole: Clinical and demographic metadata were provided uncurated, with the amount varying by source and participant.

V loses 4 bases at its end and J loses 5 bases; junction bases beyond the gene matches: 13. The germline V gene (reference sequence) sets CDR1 to LNHDA and CDR2 to SQIVND. The CDR3 measures 18 amino acids from cysteine to phenylalanine. The sequence is cut down to CDR3 DNA, 54 bases in frame from base 1. TCRbeta CDR3 regions were amplified from genomic DNA using the immunoSEQ Assay, a bias-controlled multiplex PCR. In the source study's methods: The number of nucleated cells in each sample was estimated by amplification of reference gene primers within the assay. To quantify the absolute abundance of each unique TCRbeta CDR3 rearrangement, sequence reads were collapsed and filtered. For each sample, productive Simpson clonality was calculated by taking the square root of Simpson's diversity index across productive rearrangements. The table was pulled from immuneACCESS by TCRdb, which kept in-frame rearrangements only. Such tables lose some clones; where checked, under half of the loss comes from unresolved V genes, and the rest has no known cause. D and trimming were read from the DNA, whereas the V and J calls and clone size are those reported in that table. In this sample the table shows about 100,000 clones, approximately 89% of which occur a single time. 2.1% of the sample comes from the top ten.

The material sequenced was peripheral blood. The chain couples TRBV19 to TRBJ2-3; 12 middle bases align to TRBD2. The origin of this receptor is a man aged 50-59 years with active COVID-19. The bases read TGTGCCAGTAGTACTACCTATCGGACTAGCGGGGAGGGAGATACGCAGTATTTT. This translates into CASSTTYRTSGEGDTQYF. With the portions outside the CDR3 filled from the reference TRBV19 and TRBJ2-3 genes, the complete variable region becomes DGGITQSPKYLFRKEGQNVTLSCEQNLNHDAMYWYRQDPGQGLRLIYYSQIVNDFQKGDIAEGYSVSREKKESFPLTVTSAQKNPTAFYLCASSTTYRTSGEGDTQYFGPGTRLTVL.